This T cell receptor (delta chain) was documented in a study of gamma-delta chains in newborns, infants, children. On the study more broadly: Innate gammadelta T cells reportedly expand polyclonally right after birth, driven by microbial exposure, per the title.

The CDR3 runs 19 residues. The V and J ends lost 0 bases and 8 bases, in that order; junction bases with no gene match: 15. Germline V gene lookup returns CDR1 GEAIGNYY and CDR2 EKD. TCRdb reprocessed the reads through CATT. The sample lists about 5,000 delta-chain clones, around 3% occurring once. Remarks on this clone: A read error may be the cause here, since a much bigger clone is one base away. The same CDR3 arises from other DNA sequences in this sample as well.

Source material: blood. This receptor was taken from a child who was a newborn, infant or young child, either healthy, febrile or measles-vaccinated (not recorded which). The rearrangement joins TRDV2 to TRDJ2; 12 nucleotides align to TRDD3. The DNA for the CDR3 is TGTGCCTGTGACACCCTTCCTCTGGGGGATACGCGTAGGACGGCACAACTCTTCTTT. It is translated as CACDTLPLGDTRRTAQLFF.